This T cell receptor (beta chain) was identified in a study of PD-1 blockade in classical Hodgkin lymphoma. Study-level information: Patients got intravenous nivolumab 3 mg/kg every 2 weeks. Study outcomes and limitations: By C4D1 there was a significant rise in CD4+ TCR diversity but not in CD8+ TCR diversity. Exclusion covered patients beginning nivolumab under 1 year post-ASCT.

Trimming removed 4 bases from V and 4 bases from J; junction bases left unmatched: 8. Germline assignment: CDR1 SEHNR and CDR2 FQNEAQ (reference sequence). The CDR3 totals 15 residues. Brentuximab vedotin exposure varied among the patients, all of whom had relapsed after autologous stem cell transplantation. Regarding this clone: Its antigen is unidentified.

TCRdb's copy holds only in-frame clones and misses some; the assay was immunoSEQ multiplex PCR. The sample has around 91,000 clones, under 90% seen once; the top ten hold approximately 22%. The receptor was derived from a human donor with classical Hodgkin lymphoma. V usage is TRBV7-9 and J usage is TRBJ1-1; 8 bases align to TRBD1. Here the sequenced sample was peripheral blood mononuclear cells (PBMCs), taken at baseline. CDR3 sequence reads: CASSYLGTGGTEAFF. Written as DNA, the CDR3 is TGTGCCAGCAGCTACCTAGGGACAGGAGGCACTGAAGCTTTCTTT.